Shown below are 12 T cell receptor beta chains from a single sample sequenced in a study of beta chain features in type 1 diabetes. Expressed TCRB transcripts were sequenced because the entire RNA isolate underwent reverse transcription. Clones were read by immunoSEQ multiplex PCR, and TCRdb kept only the in-frame ones, dropping some. The sample shows hundreds of thousands of clones, 15% to 20% of them seen only once. What was sequenced was naive CD4+ T cells from blood. All receptors derive from a woman aged 18-29 years in good health.

This chain uses TRBV7-8 with TRBJ2-1, with 11 bases matching TRBD2. This CDR3 is built from 18 residues. The germline CDR1 and CDR2 sequences are SGHVS and FQNEAQ. Trimming removed 4 bases from V and 6 bases from J; junction bases left unmatched: 14. The CDR3 DNA reads as TGTGCCAGCAGCTCCCTCAGAGGTAGCGGGAGGGCCGGCAATGAGCAGTTCTTC. Protein product: CASSSLRGSGRAGNEQFF.

The genes are TRBV6-5 and TRBJ2-1; no firm D call. From germline, CDR1 is MNHEY and CDR2 SVGAGI. V lost 2 bases to trimming and J lost 0 bases, with 8 bases between them. This CDR3 has 15 amino acids. CDR3 nucleotide sequence: TGTGCCAGCAGTTACCAGTCCAGCTCCTACAATGAGCAGTTCTTC. It yields the protein CASSYQSSSYNEQFF.

The V call is TRBV2, the J call TRBJ2-7; TRBD1 matches at 8 bases. Germline V CDR1 and CDR2: SNHLY, FYNNEI. CDR3 length: 14 residues. V trimming: 7 bases; J trimming: 5 bases; junction bases outside the gene matches: 10. The CDR3 DNA is TGTGCCAGCAACTTAATTCAGGGGGCCGACGAGCAGTACTTC. It specifies CASNLIQGADEQYF.

The V and J genes are TRBV7-9 and TRBJ2-1, with TRBD2 matching 8 bases. CDR1 and CDR2 from the germline V gene are SEHNR and FQNEAQ (reference sequence). CDR3 size: 16 residues. The V and J ends lost 4 bases and 6 bases, in that order; junction bases with no gene match: 11. The chain's CDR3 is CASSSAAGEEGNEQFF. Here the CDR3 DNA reads TGTGCCAGCAGCTCCGCAGCGGGAGAGGAGGGCAATGAGCAGTTCTTC. Full variable domain (rest looked up from reference TRBV7-9 and TRBJ2-1): DTGVSQNPRHKITKRGQNVTFRCDPISEHNRLYWYRQTLGQGPEFLTYFQNEAQLEKSRLLSDRFSAERPKGSFSTLEIQRTEQGDSAMYLCASSSAAGEEGNEQFFGPGTRLTVL.

This clone has just a few counts. This CDR3 is CASSYPSRDEQYF. Written as DNA, the CDR3 is TGTGCCAGCAGTTACCCCTCCCGAGACGAGCAGTACTTC. The chain is built from TRBV6-5 and TRBJ2-7, with D uncertain. Between the trimmed V and J ends, which lost 2 bases and 5 bases, there was a span of 10 bases. The CDR3 runs 13 residues. From germline, CDR1 is MNHEY and CDR2 SVGAGI.

This chain connects TRBV6-5 to TRBJ2-1, with D perhaps matching TRBD2 (5 bases). V shed 7 bases and J shed 7 bases, with 8 bases lying between them. The CDR3 is made up of 11 amino acids. Per germline, CDR1 MNHEY and CDR2 SVGAGI. The CDR3 DNA is TGTGCCAGCAAGCGGAGTAATGAGCAGTTCTTC. It codes for CASKRSNEQFF.

This clone was detected a few times. The chain employs TRBV7-2 and TRBJ2-1; no clear D. Trimming pared 3 bases from V and 10 bases from J, leaving 10 bases between. Germline V gene lookup returns CDR1 SGHTA and CDR2 FQGNSA. The CDR3 spans 12 residues. As DNA, the CDR3 is TGTGCCAGCAGCTTCTTCCCCGTGGAGCAGTTCTTC. Translation gives CASSFFPVEQFF.

The chain uses TRBV6-5 and TRBJ2-1; TRBD2 is a possible D gene (5 bases). This CDR3 is built from 16 residues. The ends were cut back, 4 bases at V and 8 bases at J, with 21 bases in the middle. Germline loops: CDR1 MNHEY, CDR2 SVGAGI. CDR3 DNA: TGTGCCAGCAGTTCCGCGGGCAGATTTGGTCTCTATGAGCAGTTCTTC. Encoded protein: CASSSAGRFGLYEQFF.

V is TRBV9 and J is TRBJ2-2; TRBD2 is a possible D gene (5 bases). Between the trimmed V and J ends, which lost 1 base and 8 bases, there was a span of 15 bases. CDR1 is SGDLS, CDR2 YYNGEE, per germline. This CDR3 has 15 amino acids. The CDR3 reads CASSVYASSGGELFF. CDR3 in DNA: TGTGCCAGCAGCGTATATGCTAGCAGCGGAGGGGAGCTGTTTTTT. The whole variable domain, filled in from reference TRBV9 and TRBJ2-2, reads DSGVTQTPKHLITATGQRVTLRCSPRSGDLSVYWYQQSLDQGLQFLIQYYNGEERAKGNILERFSAQQFPDLHSELNLSSLELGDSALYFCASSVYASSGGELFFGEGSRLTVL.

The sample holds a few counts of this clone. V and J are TRBV28 and TRBJ1-2; 9 bases are a match to TRBD1. Germline V CDR1 and CDR2: MDHEN, SYDVKM. This CDR3 is built from 12 residues. The junction had 5 bases not matched to a gene; V was cut back by 8 bases and J by 7 bases. The CDR3 loop is CASGQGTSGYTF. CDR3 DNA: TGTGCCAGCGGACAGGGGACGAGTGGCTACACCTTC.

A few counts support this clone. The CDR3 protein is CASSSREGKTYEQYF. The CDR3 DNA reads as TGTGCCAGCAGTTCAAGGGAAGGGAAGACCTACGAGCAGTACTTC. This rearrangement joins TRBV2 to TRBJ2-7; D remains ambiguous. The germline V gene encodes CDR1 SNHLY and CDR2 FYNNEI. The germline V and J ends were trimmed by 5 bases and 2 bases, with 16 bases remaining between them. This CDR3 has 15 residues.

J is TRBJ2-2 and V is TRBV7-2; 9 bases align to TRBD2. The junction had 6 bases not matched to a gene; V was cut back by 5 bases and J by 2 bases. The CDR3 extends over 16 amino acids. Germline V gene data show CDR1 as SGHTA and CDR2 as FQGNSA. This CDR3 is CASSPRGGRNTGELFF. The CDR3, as DNA: TGTGCCAGCAGCCCGCGGGGGGGCCGAAACACCGGGGAGCTGTTTTTT.